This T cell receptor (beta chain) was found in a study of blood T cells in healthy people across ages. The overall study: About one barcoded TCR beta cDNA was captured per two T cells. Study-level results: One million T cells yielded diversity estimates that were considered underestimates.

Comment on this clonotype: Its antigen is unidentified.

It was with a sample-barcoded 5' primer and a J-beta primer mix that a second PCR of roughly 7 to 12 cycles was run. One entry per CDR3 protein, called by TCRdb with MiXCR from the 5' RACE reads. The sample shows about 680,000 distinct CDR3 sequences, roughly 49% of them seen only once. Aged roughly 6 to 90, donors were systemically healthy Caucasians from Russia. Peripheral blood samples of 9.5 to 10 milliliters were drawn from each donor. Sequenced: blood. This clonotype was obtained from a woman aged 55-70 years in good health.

CDR3 in amino acids: CSAPQVKSSYEQYF. The CDR3 nucleotides read TGCAGTGCTCCCCAGGTAAAGAGCTCCTACGAGCAGTACTTC. The chain has TRBV20-1 and TRBJ2-7, with D unresolved. The length of the CDR3 is 14 residues. The V end lost 5 bases, the J end lost 0 bases, and 14 bases lay between the germline ends. Germline V gene sequence: CDR1 DFQATT, CDR2 SNEGSKA (reference sequence).